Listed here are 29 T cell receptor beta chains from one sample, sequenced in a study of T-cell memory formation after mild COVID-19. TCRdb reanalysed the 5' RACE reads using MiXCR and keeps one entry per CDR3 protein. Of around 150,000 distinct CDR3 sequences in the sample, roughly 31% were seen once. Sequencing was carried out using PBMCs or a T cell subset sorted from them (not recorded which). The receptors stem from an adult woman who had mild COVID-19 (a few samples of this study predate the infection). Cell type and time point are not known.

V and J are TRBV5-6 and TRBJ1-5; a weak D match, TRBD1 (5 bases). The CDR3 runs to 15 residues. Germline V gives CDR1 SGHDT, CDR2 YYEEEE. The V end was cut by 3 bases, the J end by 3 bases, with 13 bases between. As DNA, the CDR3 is TGTGCCAGCAGCTCTACCGGGACCATCAATCAGCCCCAGCATTTT. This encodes CASSSTGTINQPQHF.

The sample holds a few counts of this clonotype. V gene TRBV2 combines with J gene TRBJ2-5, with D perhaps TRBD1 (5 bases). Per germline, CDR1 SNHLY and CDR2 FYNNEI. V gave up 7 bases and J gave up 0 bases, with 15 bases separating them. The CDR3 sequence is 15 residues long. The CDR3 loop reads CASNPGQGYQETQYF. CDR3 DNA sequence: TGTGCCAGCAATCCAGGACAAGGGTACCAAGAGACCCAGTACTTC.

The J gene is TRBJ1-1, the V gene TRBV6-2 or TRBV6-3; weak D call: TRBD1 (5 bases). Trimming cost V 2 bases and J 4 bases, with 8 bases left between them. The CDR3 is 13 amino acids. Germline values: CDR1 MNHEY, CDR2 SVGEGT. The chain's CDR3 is CASSYAGGTEAFF. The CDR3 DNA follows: TGTGCCAGCAGTTACGCGGGGGGCACTGAAGCTTTCTTT.

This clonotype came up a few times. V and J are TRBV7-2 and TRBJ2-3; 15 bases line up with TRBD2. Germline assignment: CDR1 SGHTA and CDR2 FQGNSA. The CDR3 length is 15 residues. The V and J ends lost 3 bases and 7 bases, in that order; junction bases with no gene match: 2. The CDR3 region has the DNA TGTGCCAGCAGCTTCGGACTAGCGGGAGGGAATACGCAGTATTTT. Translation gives CASSFGLAGGNTQYF.

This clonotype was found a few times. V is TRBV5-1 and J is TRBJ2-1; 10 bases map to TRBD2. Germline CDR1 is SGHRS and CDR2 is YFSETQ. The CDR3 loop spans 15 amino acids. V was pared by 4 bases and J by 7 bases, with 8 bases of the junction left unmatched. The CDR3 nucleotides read TGCGCCAGCAGCGAGGCGGCTAGCGGGAGTAATGAGCAGTTCTTC. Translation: CASSEAASGSNEQFF.

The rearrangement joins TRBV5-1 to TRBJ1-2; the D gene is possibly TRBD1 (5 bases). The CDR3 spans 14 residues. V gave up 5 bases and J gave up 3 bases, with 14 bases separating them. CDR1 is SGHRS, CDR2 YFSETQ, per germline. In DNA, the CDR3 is TGCGCCAGCAGTACGGAAGACAGATACTATGGCTACACCTTC. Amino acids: CASSTEDRYYGYTF.

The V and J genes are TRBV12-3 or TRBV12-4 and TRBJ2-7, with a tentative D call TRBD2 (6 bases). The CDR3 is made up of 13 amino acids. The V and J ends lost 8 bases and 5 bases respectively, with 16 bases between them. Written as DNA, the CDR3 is TGTGCCAGCCTAAGCGGGTTTACGGACGAGCAGTACTTC. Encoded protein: CASLSGFTDEQYF.

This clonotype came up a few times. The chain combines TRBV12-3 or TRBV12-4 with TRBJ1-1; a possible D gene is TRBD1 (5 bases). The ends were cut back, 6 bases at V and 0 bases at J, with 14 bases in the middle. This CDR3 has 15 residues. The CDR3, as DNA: TGTGCCAGCAGCGACAACGGGGCAATGAACACTGAAGCTTTCTTT. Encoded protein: CASSDNGAMNTEAFF.

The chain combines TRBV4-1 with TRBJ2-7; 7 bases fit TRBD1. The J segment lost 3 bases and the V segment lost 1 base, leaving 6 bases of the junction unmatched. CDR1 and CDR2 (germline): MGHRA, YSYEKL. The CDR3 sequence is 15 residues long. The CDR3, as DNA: TGCGCCAGCAGCCAAGGCGACAGGGTGGACTACGAGCAGTACTTC. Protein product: CASSQGDRVDYEQYF.

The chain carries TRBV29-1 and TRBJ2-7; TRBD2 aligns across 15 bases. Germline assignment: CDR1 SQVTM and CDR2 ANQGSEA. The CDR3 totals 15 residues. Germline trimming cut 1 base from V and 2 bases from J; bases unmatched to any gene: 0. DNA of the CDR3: TGCAGCGTTGAAGGGACTAGCGGGAGGGCCTACGAGCAGTACTTC. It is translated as CSVEGTSGRAYEQYF.

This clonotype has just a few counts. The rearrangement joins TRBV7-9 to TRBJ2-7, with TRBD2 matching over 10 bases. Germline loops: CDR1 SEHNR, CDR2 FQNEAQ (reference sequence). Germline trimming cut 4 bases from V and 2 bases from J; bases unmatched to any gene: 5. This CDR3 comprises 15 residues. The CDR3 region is CASSYSGRPTYEQYF. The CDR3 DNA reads TGTGCCAGCAGCTATAGCGGGAGGCCGACCTACGAGCAGTACTTC. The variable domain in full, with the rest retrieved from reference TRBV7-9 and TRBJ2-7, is DTGVSQNPRHKITKRGQNVTFRCDPISEHNRLYWYRQTLGQGPEFLTYFQNEAQLEKSRLLSDRFSAERPKGSFSTLEIQRTEQGDSAMYLCASSYSGRPTYEQYFGPGTRLTVT.

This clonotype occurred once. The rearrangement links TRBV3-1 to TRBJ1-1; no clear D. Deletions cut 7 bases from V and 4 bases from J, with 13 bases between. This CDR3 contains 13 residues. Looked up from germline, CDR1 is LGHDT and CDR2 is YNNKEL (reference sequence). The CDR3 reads CASTSDPATEAFF. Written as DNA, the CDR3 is TGTGCCAGCACCTCGGACCCCGCCACTGAAGCTTTCTTT. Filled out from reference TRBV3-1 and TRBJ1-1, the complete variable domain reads DTAVSQTPKYLVTQMGNDKSIKCEQNLGHDTMYWYKQDSKKFLKIMFSYNNKELIINETVPNRFSPKSPDKAHLNLHINSLELGDSAVYFCASTSDPATEAFFGQGTRLTVV.

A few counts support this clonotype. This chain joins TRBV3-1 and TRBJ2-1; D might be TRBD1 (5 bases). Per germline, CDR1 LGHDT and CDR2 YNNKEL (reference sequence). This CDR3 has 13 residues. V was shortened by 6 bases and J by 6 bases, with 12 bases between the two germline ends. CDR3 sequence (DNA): TGTGCCAGCAGGCCACAGGTTAGCAATGAGCAGTTCTTC. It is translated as CASRPQVSNEQFF.

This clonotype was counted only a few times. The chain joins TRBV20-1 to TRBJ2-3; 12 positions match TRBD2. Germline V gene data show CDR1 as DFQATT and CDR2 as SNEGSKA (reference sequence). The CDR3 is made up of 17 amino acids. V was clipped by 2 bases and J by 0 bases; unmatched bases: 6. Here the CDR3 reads CSARSSGGAGSTDTQYF. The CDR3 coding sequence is TGCAGTGCTAGATCTAGCGGGGGGGCGGGGAGCACAGATACGCAGTATTTT.

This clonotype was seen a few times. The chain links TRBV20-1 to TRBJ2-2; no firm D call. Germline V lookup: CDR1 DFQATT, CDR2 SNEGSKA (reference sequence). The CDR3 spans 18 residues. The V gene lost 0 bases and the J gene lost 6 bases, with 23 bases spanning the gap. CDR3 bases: TGCAGTGCTAGAGATCGATTCGGCGCTAGTAGGTCGGCCGGGGAGCTGTTTTTT. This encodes CSARDRFGASRSAGELFF.

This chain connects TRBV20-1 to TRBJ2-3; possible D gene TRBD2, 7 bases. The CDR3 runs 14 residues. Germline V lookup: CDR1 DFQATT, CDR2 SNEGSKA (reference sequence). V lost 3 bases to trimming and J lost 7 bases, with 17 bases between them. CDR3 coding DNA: TGCAGTGCTAGGGGGGGGCTCCAGATTTATACGCAGTATTTT. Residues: CSARGGLQIYTQYF.

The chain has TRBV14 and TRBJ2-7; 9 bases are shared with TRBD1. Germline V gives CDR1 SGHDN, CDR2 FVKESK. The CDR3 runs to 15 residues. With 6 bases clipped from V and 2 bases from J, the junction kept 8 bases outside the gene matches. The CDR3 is CASRKSGTGTYEQYF. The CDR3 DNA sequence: TGTGCCAGCAGGAAGTCTGGGACAGGGACCTACGAGCAGTACTTC. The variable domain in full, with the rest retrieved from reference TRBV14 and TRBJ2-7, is EAGVTQFPSHSVIEKGQTVTLRCDPISGHDNLYWYRRVMGKEIKFLLHFVKESKQDESGMPNNRFLAERTGGTYSTLKVQPAELEDSGVYFCASRKSGTGTYEQYFGPGTRLTVT.

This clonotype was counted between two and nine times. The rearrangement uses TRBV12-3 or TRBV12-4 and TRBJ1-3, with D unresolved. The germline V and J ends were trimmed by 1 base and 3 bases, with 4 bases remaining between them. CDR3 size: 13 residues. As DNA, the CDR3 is TGTGCCAGCAGTTTAGGGGATGGAAACACCATATATTTT. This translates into CASSLGDGNTIYF.

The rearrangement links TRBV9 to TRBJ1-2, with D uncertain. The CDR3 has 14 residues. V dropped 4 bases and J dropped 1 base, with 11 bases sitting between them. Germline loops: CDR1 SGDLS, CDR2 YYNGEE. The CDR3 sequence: CASSPQAGNYGYTF. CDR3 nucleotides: TGTGCCAGCAGCCCCCAGGCGGGTAACTATGGCTACACCTTC. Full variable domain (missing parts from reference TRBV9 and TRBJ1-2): DSGVTQTPKHLITATGQRVTLRCSPRSGDLSVYWYQQSLDQGLQFLIQYYNGEERAKGNILERFSAQQFPDLHSELNLSSLELGDSALYFCASSPQAGNYGYTFGSGTRLTVV.

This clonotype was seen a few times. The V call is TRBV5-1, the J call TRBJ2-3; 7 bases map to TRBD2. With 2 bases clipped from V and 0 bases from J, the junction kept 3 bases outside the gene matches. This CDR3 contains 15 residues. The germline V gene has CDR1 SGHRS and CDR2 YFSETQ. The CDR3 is CASSLLAPSTDTQYF. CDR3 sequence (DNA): TGCGCCAGCAGCTTACTAGCGCCTAGCACAGATACGCAGTATTTT.

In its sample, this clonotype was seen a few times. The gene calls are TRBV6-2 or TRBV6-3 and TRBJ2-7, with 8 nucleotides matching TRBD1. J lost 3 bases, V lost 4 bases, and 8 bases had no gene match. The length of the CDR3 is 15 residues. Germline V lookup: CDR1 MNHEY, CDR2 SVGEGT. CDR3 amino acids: CASSSIPGQDYEQYF. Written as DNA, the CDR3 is TGTGCCAGCAGTTCCATCCCGGGACAGGACTACGAGCAGTACTTC.

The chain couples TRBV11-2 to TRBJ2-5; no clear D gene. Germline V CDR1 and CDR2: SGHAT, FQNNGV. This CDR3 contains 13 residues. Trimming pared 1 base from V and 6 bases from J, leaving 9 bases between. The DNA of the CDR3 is TGTGCCAGCAGCTTAGGAAGCCGGCAGACCCAGTACTTC. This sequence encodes CASSLGSRQTQYF.

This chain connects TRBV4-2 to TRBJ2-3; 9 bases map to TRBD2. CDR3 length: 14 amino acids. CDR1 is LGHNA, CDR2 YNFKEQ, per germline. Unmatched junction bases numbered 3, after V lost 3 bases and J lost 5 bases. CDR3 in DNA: TGTGCCAGCAGCCAGCGGACTAGCGTAGATACGCAGTATTTT. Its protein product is CASSQRTSVDTQYF.

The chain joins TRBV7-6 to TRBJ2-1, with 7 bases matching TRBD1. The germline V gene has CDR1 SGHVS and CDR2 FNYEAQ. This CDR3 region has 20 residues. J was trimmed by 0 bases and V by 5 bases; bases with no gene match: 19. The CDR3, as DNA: TGTGCCAGCAGCCTAACGCCGACAGGGTCCGACCTAAGCTCCTACAATGAGCAGTTCTTC. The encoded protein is CASSLTPTGSDLSSYNEQFF.

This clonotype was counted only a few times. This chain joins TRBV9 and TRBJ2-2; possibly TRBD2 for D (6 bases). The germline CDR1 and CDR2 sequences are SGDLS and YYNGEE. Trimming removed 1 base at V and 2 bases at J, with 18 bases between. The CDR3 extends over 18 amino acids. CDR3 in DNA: TGTGCCAGCAGCGTACCCGGACTAACAGAAGAAAACACCGGGGAGCTGTTTTTT. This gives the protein CASSVPGLTEENTGELFF.

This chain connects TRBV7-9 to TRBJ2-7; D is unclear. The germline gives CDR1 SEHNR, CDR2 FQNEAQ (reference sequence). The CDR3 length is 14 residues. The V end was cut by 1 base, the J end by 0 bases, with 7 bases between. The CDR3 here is CASSLVQNSYEQYF. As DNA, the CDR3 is TGTGCCAGCAGCTTAGTCCAGAACTCCTACGAGCAGTACTTC.

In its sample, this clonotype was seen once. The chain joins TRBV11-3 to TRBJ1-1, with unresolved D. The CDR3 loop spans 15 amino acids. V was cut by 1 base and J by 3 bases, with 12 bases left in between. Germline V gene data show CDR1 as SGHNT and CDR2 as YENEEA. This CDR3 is CASSLVGGIDTEAFF. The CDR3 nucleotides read TGTGCCAGCAGCTTAGTAGGCGGGATTGACACTGAAGCTTTCTTT.

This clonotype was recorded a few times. Written as DNA, the CDR3 is TGCGCCAGCAGCTTGGAGGGGACAGAACATTACGAGCAGTACTTC. Encoded protein: CASSLEGTEHYEQYF. The genes are TRBV5-1 and TRBJ2-7, with 7 bases fitting TRBD1. CDR1 is SGHRS and CDR2 is YFSETQ in the germline V gene. The CDR3 contains 15 residues. The V gene end was trimmed by 0 bases and the J gene end by 4 bases; junction bases not matched to a gene: 7. The full variable domain, completed using reference TRBV5-1 and TRBJ2-7, is KAGVTQTPRYLIKTRGQQVTLSCSPISGHRSVSWYQQTPGQGLQFLFEYFSETQRNKGNFPGRFSGRQFSNSRSEMNVSTLELGDSALYLCASSLEGTEHYEQYFGPGTRLTVT.

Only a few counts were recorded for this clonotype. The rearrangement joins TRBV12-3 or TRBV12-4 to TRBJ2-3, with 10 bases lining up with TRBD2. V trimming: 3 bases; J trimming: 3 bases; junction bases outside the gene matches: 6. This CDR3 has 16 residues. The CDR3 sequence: CASSFLAGVSTDTQYF. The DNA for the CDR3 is TGTGCCAGCAGTTTCCTAGCGGGAGTGTCTACAGATACGCAGTATTTT.